The 18 T cell receptor beta chains reported below all come from one sample, sequenced in a study of blood T cell repertoires in COVID-19. The assay was immunoSEQ multiplex PCR, and TCRdb's table has in-frame clones only and misses some. The sample holds 350,000 to 400,000 clones, approximately 86% seen once. Sequenced sample: peripheral blood. These TCRs come from a woman aged 60-75 years with COVID-19, enrolled during active disease.

V and J are TRBV27 and TRBJ1-2, with D tentatively TRBD1 (6 bases). The germline CDR1 and CDR2 sequences are MNHEY and SMNVEV (reference sequence). This CDR3 is built from 16 residues. Trimming took 5 bases from V and 1 from J, leaving 17 bases between them. The CDR3 spells CASSELQGRDNYGYTF. The CDR3 region has the DNA TGTGCCAGCAGTGAACTGCAGGGGAGGGATAACTATGGCTACACCTTC.

The CDR3 reads CASSFFAGSSTDTQYF. CDR3 bases: TGTGCCAGCAGCTTTTTTGCGGGATCCAGCACAGATACGCAGTATTTT. The chain is built from TRBV11-3 and TRBJ2-3; D may be TRBD2 (6 bases). This CDR3 contains 16 residues. Germline V gene sequence: CDR1 SGHNT, CDR2 YENEEA. Trimming removed 3 bases at V and 0 bases at J, with 13 bases between.

About this clone: Other nucleotide sequences from this sample produce the same CDR3. The V and J genes are TRBV5-4 and TRBJ2-3, with 11 bases identical to TRBD2. In germline, CDR1 is SGHNT, CDR2 YYREEE (reference sequence). With 4 bases clipped from V and 6 bases from J, the junction kept 7 bases outside the gene matches. The CDR3 length is 15 residues. CDR3 coding DNA: TGTGCCAGCAGCCTAGCGGGGGGCCTCACGGATACGCAGTATTTT. Its protein is CASSLAGGLTDTQYF.

The chain's CDR3 is CASSQTGKAFF. The CDR3 DNA sequence: TGTGCCAGCAGTCAGACAGGAAAAGCTTTCTTT. This chain uses TRBV6-5 with TRBJ1-1; weak D call: TRBD1 (6 bases). The CDR3 consists of 11 residues. CDR1 and CDR2 from the germline V gene are MNHEY and SVGAGI. V lost 5 bases, J lost 9 bases, and 10 bases lay in between.

The V call is TRBV9, the J call TRBJ2-7; 7 nucleotides match TRBD1. This CDR3 contains 15 residues. Germline values: CDR1 SGDLS, CDR2 YYNGEE. The V and J ends lost 4 bases and 2 bases, in that order; junction bases with no gene match: 9. The CDR3 sequence: CASSFTGTDPYEQYF. The CDR3 nucleotides are TGTGCCAGCAGCTTTACCGGGACAGACCCCTACGAGCAGTACTTC.

V gene TRBV5-5 combines with J gene TRBJ2-7, with a weak D call TRBD2 (5 bases). The CDR3 is made up of 14 amino acids. In germline, CDR1 is SGHKS, CDR2 YYEKEE (reference sequence). Trimming took off 4 bases at V and 2 bases at J, with 13 bases between the two ends. The CDR3 DNA reads as TGTGCCAGCAGCCAGAGGACGGAGGCCTACGAGCAGTACTTC. Protein sequence: CASSQRTEAYEQYF.

This clone has a single count. CDR3 sequence reads: CASSDRQVREKLFF. DNA for the CDR3: TGTGCCAGCAGTGATAGACAAGTAAGGGAAAAACTGTTTTTT. The rearrangement uses TRBV2 and TRBJ1-4; D is ambiguous. CDR1 is SNHLY, CDR2 FYNNEI, per germline. Trimming stripped 3 bases from V and 8 bases from J, with 13 bases between. This CDR3 comprises 14 residues. The full variable domain, rest sourced from reference TRBV2 and TRBJ1-4, is EPEVTQTPSHQVTQMGQEVILRCVPISNHLYFYWYRQILGQKVEFLVSFYNNEISEKSEIFDDQFSVERPDGSNFTLKIRSTKLEDSAMYFCASSDRQVREKLFFGSGTQLSVL.

This clone was detected only a few times. The chain recombines TRBV29-1 with TRBJ1-1; 12 bases map to TRBD1. The CDR3 length is 16 residues. Per germline, CDR1 SQVTM and CDR2 ANQGSEA. The V and J ends lost 5 bases and 5 bases, in that order; junction bases with no gene match: 12. This CDR3 reads CSVSGTGGLLRTEAFF. In DNA, the CDR3 is TGCAGCGTTTCCGGGACAGGGGGCCTCTTAAGGACTGAAGCTTTCTTT.

The rearrangement links TRBV11-3 to TRBJ2-1; 8 bases map to TRBD2. Trimming at V came to 1 base and at J to 7 bases, leaving 12 bases not matched to a gene. The germline gives CDR1 SGHNT, CDR2 YENEEA. There are 17 residues in the CDR3. The CDR3: CASSLGGAGALNNEQFF. The CDR3 DNA sequence: TGTGCCAGCAGCTTAGGAGGAGCGGGGGCTTTAAATAATGAGCAGTTCTTC.

This clone appeared a single time. This rearrangement joins TRBV27 to TRBJ1-5; the match to TRBD1 covers 8 bases. Germline V gives CDR1 MNHEY, CDR2 SMNVEV (reference sequence). The CDR3 runs to 14 residues. V lost 5 bases and J lost 6; bases outside the gene matches: 6. CDR3 sequence (DNA): TGTGCCAGCAGTCATACAGGGGGGAGTCAGCCCCAGCATTTT. Translated: CASSHTGGSQPQHF.

J is TRBJ1-1 and V is TRBV12-3 or TRBV12-4; D may be TRBD1 (5 bases). Between the trimmed V and J ends, which lost 8 bases and 1 base, there was a span of 8 bases. The CDR3 is made up of 12 amino acids. CDR3 DNA sequence: TGTGCCAGCTTCCAGGGGAACACTGAAGCTTTCTTT. Amino acid sequence: CASFQGNTEAFF.

This clone is a singleton in its sample. The chain recombines TRBV6-5 with TRBJ2-5; D perhaps matches TRBD1 (5 bases). The V gene lost 6 bases and the J gene lost 2 bases, with 16 bases spanning the gap. The germline V gene has CDR1 MNHEY and CDR2 SVGAGI. The CDR3 contains 15 residues. CDR3 DNA sequence: TGTGCCAGCAGCCCCCTAGGGGTGGGTCAAGAGACCCAGTACTTC. This translates into CASSPLGVGQETQYF.

This clone was recorded once. V gene TRBV11-2 combines with J gene TRBJ2-1; tentatively, D is TRBD2 (7 bases). Germline CDR1 reads SGHAT; CDR2 reads FQNNGV. The germline V and J ends were trimmed by 1 base and 7 bases, with 14 bases remaining between them. The CDR3 totals 15 residues. Here the CDR3 reads CASSLVRGPLNEQFF. Here the CDR3 DNA reads TGTGCCAGCAGCTTAGTGCGGGGGCCGCTTAATGAGCAGTTCTTC. Full variable domain (rest looked up from reference TRBV11-2 and TRBJ2-1): EAGVAQSPRYKIIEKRQSVAFWCNPISGHATLYWYQQILGQGPKLLIQFQNNGVVDDSQLPKDRFSAERLKGVDSTLKIQPAKLEDSAVYLCASSLVRGPLNEQFFGPGTRLTVL.

This sequence joins TRBV7-9 and TRBJ1-6; possible D gene TRBD1, 6 bases. The CDR3 contains 14 residues. Trimming stripped 4 bases from V and 6 bases from J, with 10 bases between. CDR1 SEHNR and CDR2 FQNEAQ come from the germline V gene (reference sequence). The DNA for the CDR3 is TGTGCCAGCAGCTCAGGACAGAGTAATTCACCCCTCCACTTT. This encodes CASSSGQSNSPLHF.

The genes are TRBV4-1 and TRBJ2-5; 9 bases align to TRBD2. The V gene's germline CDR1 is MGHRA and CDR2 YSYEKL. Trimming took 4 bases from V and 1 from J; bases not matched to a gene: 1. The CDR3 runs to 14 residues. DNA for the CDR3: TGCGCCAGCAGCCCGACTAGCGGCCAAGAGACCCAGTACTTC. It codes for CASSPTSGQETQYF.

The rearrangement uses TRBV29-1 and TRBJ1-2; D not certain. V was shortened by 8 bases and J by 6 bases, with 13 bases between the two germline ends. CDR1 and CDR2 from the germline V gene are SQVTM and ANQGSEA. This CDR3 spans 11 amino acids. CDR3 nucleotide sequence: TGCAGCCTCGGGGAGGAAAATGGCTACACCTTC. The encoded protein is CSLGEENGYTF. The variable domain in full, with the rest retrieved from reference TRBV29-1 and TRBJ1-2, is SAVISQKPSRDICQRGTSLTIQCQVDSQVTMMFWYRQQPGQSLTLIATANQGSEATYESGFVIDKFPISRPNLTFSTLTVSNMSPEDSSIYLCSLGEENGYTFGSGTRLTVV.

CDR3 loop: CASSHLQGAYEQYF. As DNA, the CDR3 is TGCGCCAGCAGCCACCTCCAGGGGGCCTACGAGCAGTACTTC. The chain carries TRBV4-3 and TRBJ2-7; TRBD1 matches at 7 bases. J was trimmed by 2 bases and V by 3 bases; bases with no gene match: 4. Germline V gene sequence: CDR1 LGHNA, CDR2 YSLEER. CDR3 length equals 14 residues.

The V call is TRBV4-2, the J call TRBJ1-2; TRBD1 matches at 10 bases. This CDR3 has 14 residues. CDR1 is LGHNA, CDR2 YNFKEQ, per germline. The ends lost 8 bases at V and 3 bases at J; junction bases unmatched: 6. CDR3 in DNA: TGTGCCAGCGGGGGACAGGGGACCCACTATGGCTACACCTTC. Translated: CASGGQGTHYGYTF.